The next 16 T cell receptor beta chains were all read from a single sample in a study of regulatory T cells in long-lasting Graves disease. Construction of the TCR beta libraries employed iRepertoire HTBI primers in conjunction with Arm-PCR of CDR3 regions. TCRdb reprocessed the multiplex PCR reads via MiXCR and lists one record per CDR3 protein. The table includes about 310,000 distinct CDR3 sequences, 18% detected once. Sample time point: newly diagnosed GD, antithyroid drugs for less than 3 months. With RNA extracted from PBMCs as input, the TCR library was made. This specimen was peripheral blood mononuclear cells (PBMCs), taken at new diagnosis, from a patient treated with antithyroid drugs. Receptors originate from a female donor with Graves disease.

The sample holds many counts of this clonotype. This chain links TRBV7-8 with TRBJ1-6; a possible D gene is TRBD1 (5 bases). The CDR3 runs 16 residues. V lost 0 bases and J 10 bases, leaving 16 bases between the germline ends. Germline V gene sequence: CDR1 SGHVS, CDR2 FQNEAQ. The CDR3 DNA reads TGTGCCAGCAGCTTAGCCGGGGACCCACGAGGATCACCCCTCCACTTT. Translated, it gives CASSLAGDPRGSPLHF.

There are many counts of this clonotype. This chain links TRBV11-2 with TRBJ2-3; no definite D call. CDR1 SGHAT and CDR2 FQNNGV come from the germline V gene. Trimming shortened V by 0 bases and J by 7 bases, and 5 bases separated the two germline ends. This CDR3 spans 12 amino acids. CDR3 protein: CASSLESNTQYF. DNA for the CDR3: TGTGCCAGCAGCTTAGAATCCAATACGCAGTATTTT.

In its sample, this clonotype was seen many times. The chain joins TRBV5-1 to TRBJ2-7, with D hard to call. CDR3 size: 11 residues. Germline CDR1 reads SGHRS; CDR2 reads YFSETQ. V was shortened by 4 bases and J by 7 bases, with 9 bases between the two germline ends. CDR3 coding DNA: TGCGCCAGCAGCGCCCACCTAGAGCAGTACTTC. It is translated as CASSAHLEQYF.

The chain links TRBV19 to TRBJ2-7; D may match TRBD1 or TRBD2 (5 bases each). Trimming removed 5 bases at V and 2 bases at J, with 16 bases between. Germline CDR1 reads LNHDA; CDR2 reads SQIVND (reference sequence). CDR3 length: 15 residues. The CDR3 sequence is CASSVGPAATYEQYF. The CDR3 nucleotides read TGTGCCAGTAGTGTGGGACCCGCGGCCACCTACGAGCAGTACTTC.

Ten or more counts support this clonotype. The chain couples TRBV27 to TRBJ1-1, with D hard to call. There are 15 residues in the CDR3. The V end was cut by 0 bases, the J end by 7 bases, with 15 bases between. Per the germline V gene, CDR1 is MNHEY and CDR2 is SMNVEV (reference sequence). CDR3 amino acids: CASSLSIREGGEAFF. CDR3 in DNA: TGTGCCAGCAGTTTATCCATACGGGAGGGAGGTGAAGCTTTCTTT.

The CDR3 spells CATSRQGDSGTDTQYF. The CDR3 DNA sequence: TGTGCCACCAGCAGACAGGGAGACTCGGGCACAGATACGCAGTATTTT. The chain carries TRBV15 and TRBJ2-3; D is possibly TRBD1 or TRBD2 (5 bases each). This CDR3 contains 16 residues. Per germline, CDR1 LNHNV and CDR2 YYDKDF (reference sequence). V lost 2 bases, J lost 1 base, and 13 bases lay in between.

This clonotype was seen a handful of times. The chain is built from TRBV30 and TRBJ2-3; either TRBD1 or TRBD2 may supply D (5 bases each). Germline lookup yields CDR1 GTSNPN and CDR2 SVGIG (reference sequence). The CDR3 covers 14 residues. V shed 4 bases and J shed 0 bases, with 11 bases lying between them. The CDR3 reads CAWNLGDSTDTQYF. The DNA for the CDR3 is TGTGCCTGGAACCTAGGGGACAGCACAGATACGCAGTATTTT.

The CDR3 sequence: CASSIVKLRDRVDNEKLFF. The DNA for the CDR3 is TGTGCCAGTAGTATAGTGAAATTACGGGACAGGGTAGATAATGAAAAACTGTTTTTT. The rearrangement joins TRBV19 to TRBJ1-4, with 9 bases fitting TRBD1. The junction had 13 bases not matched to a gene; V was cut back by 1 base and J by 4 bases. The CDR3 loop spans 19 amino acids. The V gene's germline CDR1 is LNHDA and CDR2 SQIVND (reference sequence).

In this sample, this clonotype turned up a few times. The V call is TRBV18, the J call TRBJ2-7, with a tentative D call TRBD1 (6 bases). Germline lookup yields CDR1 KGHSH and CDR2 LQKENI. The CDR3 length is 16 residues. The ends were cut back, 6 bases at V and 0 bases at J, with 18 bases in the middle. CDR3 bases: TGTGCCAGCTCGTTTTCTGGGACATCAAGCTCCTACGAGCAGTACTTC. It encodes CASSFSGTSSSYEQYF.

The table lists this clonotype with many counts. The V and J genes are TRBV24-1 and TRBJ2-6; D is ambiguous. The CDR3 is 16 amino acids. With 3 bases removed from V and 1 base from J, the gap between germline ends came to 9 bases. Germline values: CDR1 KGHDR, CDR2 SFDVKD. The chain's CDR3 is CATSDPRVSGANVLTF. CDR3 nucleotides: TGTGCCACCAGTGATCCTAGAGTATCTGGGGCCAACGTCCTGACTTTC.

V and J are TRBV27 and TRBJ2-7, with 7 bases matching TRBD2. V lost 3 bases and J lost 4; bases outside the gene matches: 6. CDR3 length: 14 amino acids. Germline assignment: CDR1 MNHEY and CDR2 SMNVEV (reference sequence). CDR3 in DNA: TGTGCCAGCAGTTTTTCATCCGGGAGGTACGAGCAGTACTTC. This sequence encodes CASSFSSGRYEQYF.

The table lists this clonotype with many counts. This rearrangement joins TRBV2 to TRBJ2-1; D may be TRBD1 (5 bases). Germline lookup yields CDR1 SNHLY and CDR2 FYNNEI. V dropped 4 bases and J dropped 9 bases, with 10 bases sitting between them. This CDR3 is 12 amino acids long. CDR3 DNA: TGTGCCAGCAGTGCCAGACAGTTTGAGCAGTTCTTC. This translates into CASSARQFEQFF.

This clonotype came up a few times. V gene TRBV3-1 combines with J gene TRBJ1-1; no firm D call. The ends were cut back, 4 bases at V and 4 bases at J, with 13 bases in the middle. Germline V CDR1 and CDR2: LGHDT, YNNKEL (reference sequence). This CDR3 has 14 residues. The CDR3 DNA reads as TGTGCCAGCAGCCCACAATCTAAGCCCACTGAAGCTTTCTTT. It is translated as CASSPQSKPTEAFF.

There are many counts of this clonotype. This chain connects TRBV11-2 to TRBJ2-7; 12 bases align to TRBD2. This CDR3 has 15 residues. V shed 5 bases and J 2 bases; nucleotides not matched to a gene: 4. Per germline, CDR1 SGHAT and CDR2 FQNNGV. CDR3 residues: CASSPTSGSTYEQYF. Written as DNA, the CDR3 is TGTGCCAGCAGCCCGACTAGCGGGAGTACCTACGAGCAGTACTTC.

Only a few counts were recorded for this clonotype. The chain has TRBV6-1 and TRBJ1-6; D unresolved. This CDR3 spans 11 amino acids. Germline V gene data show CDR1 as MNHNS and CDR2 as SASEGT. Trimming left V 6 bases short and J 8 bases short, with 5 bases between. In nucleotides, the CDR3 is TGTGCCAGCAGGTCCCATTCACCCCTCCACTTT. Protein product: CASRSHSPLHF.

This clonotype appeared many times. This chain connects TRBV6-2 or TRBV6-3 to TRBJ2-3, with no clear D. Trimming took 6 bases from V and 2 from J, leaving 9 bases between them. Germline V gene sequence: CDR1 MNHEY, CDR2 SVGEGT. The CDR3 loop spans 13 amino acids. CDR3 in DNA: TGTGCCAGCAGCCCGCCATTCACAGATACGCAGTATTTT. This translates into CASSPPFTDTQYF.